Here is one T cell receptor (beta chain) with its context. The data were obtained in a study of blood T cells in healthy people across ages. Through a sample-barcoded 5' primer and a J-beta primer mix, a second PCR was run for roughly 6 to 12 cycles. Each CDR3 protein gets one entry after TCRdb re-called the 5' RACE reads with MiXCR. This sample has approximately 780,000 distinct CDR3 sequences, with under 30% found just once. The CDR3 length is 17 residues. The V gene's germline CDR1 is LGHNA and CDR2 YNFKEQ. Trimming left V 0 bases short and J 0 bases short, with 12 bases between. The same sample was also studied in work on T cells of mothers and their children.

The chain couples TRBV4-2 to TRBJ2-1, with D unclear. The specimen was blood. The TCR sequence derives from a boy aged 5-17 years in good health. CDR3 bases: TGTGCCAGCAGCCAAGAGGGGTTTCGGAGCTCCTACAATGAGCAGTTCTTC. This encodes CASSQEGFRSSYNEQFF.